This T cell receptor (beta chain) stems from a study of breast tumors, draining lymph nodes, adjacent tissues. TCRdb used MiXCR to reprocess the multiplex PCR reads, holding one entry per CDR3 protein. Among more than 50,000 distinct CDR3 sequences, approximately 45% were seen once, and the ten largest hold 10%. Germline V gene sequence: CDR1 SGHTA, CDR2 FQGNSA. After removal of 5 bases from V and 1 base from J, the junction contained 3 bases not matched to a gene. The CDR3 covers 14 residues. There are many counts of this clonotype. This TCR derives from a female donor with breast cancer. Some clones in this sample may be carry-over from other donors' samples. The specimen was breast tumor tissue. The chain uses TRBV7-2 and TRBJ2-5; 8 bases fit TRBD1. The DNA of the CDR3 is TGTGCCAGCAGCCCAGGACAGGGCCAAGAGACCCAGTACTTC. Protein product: CASSPGQGQETQYF. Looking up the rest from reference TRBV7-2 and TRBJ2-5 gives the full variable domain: GAGVSQSPSNKVTEKGKDVELRCDPISGHTALYWYRQSLGQGLEFLIYFQGNSAPDKSGLPSDRFSAERTGGSVSTLTIQRTQQEDSAVYLCASSPGQGQETQYFGPGTRLLVL.